The TCR beta chain described here comes from a study of T cells after yellow fever vaccination. Study details: Any fraction with a low cell number was prepared using SMART-Seq v4 Ultra Low Input. Whole-study findings and limits: Reappearance after the booster was seen for most primary-vaccination clones, at 96% CD4 and 75% to 90% CD8. A minor fraction of clonotypes spanned both CD4 and CD8 compartments. Repertoires sorted by FACS could include abundant clonotypes that are contaminants from the bulk population.

Germline V gene lookup returns CDR1 SGDLS and CDR2 YYNGEE. Trimming removed 5 bases at V and 2 bases at J, with 16 bases between. The CDR3 sequence is 16 residues long. The table lists this clonotype with a few counts. Antigen specificity is unknown. TCRdb re-analysed the 5' RACE reads in MiXCR, keeping a single row per CDR3 protein. This table has almost 600,000 distinct CDR3 sequences, approximately 15% appearing once. The V call is TRBV9, the J call TRBJ2-2; D is uncertain. The sequence derives from a man younger than 45 who received the YFV17D yellow fever vaccine. The sequencing used PBMCs, collected on the day of the yellow fever booster vaccination. CDR3 bases: TGTGCCAGCAGTGTTGGGCAGAGTAGAAACACCGGGGAGCTGTTTTTT. Its protein is CASSVGQSRNTGELFF.